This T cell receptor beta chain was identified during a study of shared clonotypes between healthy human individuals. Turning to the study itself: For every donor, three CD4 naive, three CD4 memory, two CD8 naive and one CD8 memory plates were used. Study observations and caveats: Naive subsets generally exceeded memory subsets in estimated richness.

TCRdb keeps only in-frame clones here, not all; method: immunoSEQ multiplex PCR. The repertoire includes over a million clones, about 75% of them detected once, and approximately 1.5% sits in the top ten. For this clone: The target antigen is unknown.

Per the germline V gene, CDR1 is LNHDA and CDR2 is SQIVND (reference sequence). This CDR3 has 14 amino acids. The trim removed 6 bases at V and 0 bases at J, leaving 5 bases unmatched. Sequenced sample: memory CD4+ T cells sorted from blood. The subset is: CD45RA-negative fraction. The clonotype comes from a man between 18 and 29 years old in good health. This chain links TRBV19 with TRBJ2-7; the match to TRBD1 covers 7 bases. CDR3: CASRPGQSSYEQYF. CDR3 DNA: TGTGCCAGTAGACCGGGACAGAGCTCCTACGAGCAGTACTTC.